Below, 6 T cell receptor beta chains from the same sample are listed, as sequenced in a study of T cells after yellow fever vaccination. TCRdb re-called the 5' RACE reads with MiXCR, one entry per CDR3 protein. Here the sample spans more than 450,000 distinct CDR3 sequences, 21% being singletons. The sample consisted of PBMCs, taken about 21 days after the first yellow fever vaccination. The receptor set was obtained from a man between 18 and 35 years old who received the YFV17D yellow fever vaccine.

This clonotype was seen only a few times. The chain has TRBV21-1 and TRBJ2-3; the DNA was not used to check the table's D call, TRBD1. TRBV21-1 counts as a pseudogene. The CDR3 runs 16 residues. This chain's CDR3 is CASSKAGRGWTDTQYF. Written as DNA, the CDR3 is TGTGCCAGCAGCAAAGCAGGCAGGGGATGGACAGATACGCAGTATTTT.

This chain joins TRBV19 and TRBJ1-1; D is possibly TRBD1 (5 bases). The length of the CDR3 is 13 residues. The V and J ends lost 5 bases and 7 bases respectively, with 14 bases between them. Germline V gene data show CDR1 as LNHDA and CDR2 as SQIVND (reference sequence). The CDR3 protein is CASSQQALLEAFF. The CDR3 DNA sequence: TGTGCCAGTAGTCAACAGGCCCTCCTTGAAGCTTTCTTT.

This clonotype was picked up a small number of times. V is TRBV20-1 and J is TRBJ2-1; 9 bases map to TRBD2. This CDR3 spans 13 amino acids. V lost 6 bases, J lost 4 bases, and 4 bases stayed unmatched. CDR1 is DFQATT, CDR2 SNEGSKA, per germline (reference sequence). The CDR3: CSAQRGVYNEQFF. DNA for the CDR3: TGCAGTGCCCAGCGGGGGGTATACAATGAGCAGTTCTTC.

With respect to this clonotype: A much bigger clone sits one base away, suggesting this may be a read error. The genes are TRBV5-1 and TRBJ2-1; 7 bases line up with TRBD1. V lost 4 bases and J lost 5; bases outside the gene matches: 12. The germline V gene encodes CDR1 SGHRS and CDR2 YFSETQ. The length of the CDR3 is 16 residues. CDR3 nucleotides: TGCGCCAGCAGCCCGGTAACAGGGGCGACGCACAATGAGCAGTTCTTC. The encoded protein is CASSPVTGATHNEQFF.

The rearrangement uses TRBV24-1 and TRBJ2-3, with D maybe TRBD2 (6 bases). The CDR3 consists of 14 residues. The V end lost 1 base, the J end lost 5 bases, and 9 bases lay between the germline ends. The germline V gene has CDR1 KGHDR and CDR2 SFDVKD. The CDR3 sequence: CATSDFTGGDTQYF. The CDR3 nucleotides read TGTGCCACCAGTGATTTCACCGGGGGAGATACGCAGTATTTT.

At least ten counts were recorded for this clonotype. The chain carries TRBV14 and TRBJ1-3; D uncertain. Trimming shortened V by 4 bases and J by 1 base, and 2 bases separated the two germline ends. Germline lookup yields CDR1 SGHDN and CDR2 FVKESK. The CDR3 is 12 amino acids. The CDR3 DNA follows: TGTGCCAGCAGCCGGTCTGGAAACACCATATATTTT. Translation: CASSRSGNTIYF.